The 8 T cell receptor beta chains given below trace back to one sample, sequenced in a study of blood T cell repertoires in COVID-19. Produced via immunoSEQ multiplex PCR; TCRdb's table is partial and in-frame only. Of 150,000 or so clones detected, more than 65% appear once; the ten largest clones hold 3.5% to 4.5%. The sample consisted of peripheral blood. The receptors originated from a woman aged 60 to 75 with acute or convalescent COVID-19.

The gene calls are TRBV29-1 and TRBJ2-7; tentative D call: TRBD1 (6 bases). Trimming cost V 4 bases and J 7 bases, with 14 bases left between them. From germline, CDR1 is SQVTM and CDR2 ANQGSEA. The CDR3 length is 12 residues. The CDR3 loop is CSVGIGRGEQYF. The CDR3 DNA reads TGCAGCGTTGGTATAGGCAGGGGTGAGCAGTACTTC.

CDR3 loop: CASSLGARREKLFF. The CDR3 nucleotides are TGTGCCAGCAGTCTGGGGGCGCGTCGTGAAAAACTGTTTTTT. The chain combines TRBV28 with TRBJ1-4; weak D call: TRBD1 (6 bases). The germline V gene encodes CDR1 MDHEN and CDR2 SYDVKM. V lost 5 bases, J lost 7 bases, and 14 bases lay in between. The CDR3 has 14 amino acids. Looking up the rest from reference TRBV28 and TRBJ1-4 gives the full variable domain: DVKVTQSSRYLVKRTGEKVFLECVQDMDHENMFWYRQDPGLGLRLIYFSYDVKMKEKGDIPEGYSVSREKKERFSLILESASTNQTSMYLCASSLGARREKLFFGSGTQLSVL.

With regard to this clone: Other DNA sequences from this sample encode an identical CDR3 as well. The chain employs TRBV9 and TRBJ2-2, with 7 bases matching TRBD1. The V gene's germline CDR1 is SGDLS and CDR2 YYNGEE. The CDR3 runs 15 residues. Trimming at V came to 0 bases and at J to 2 bases, leaving 1 base not matched to a gene. CDR3 in amino acids: CASSVGTGNTGELFF. In nucleotides, the CDR3 is TGTGCCAGCAGCGTAGGGACAGGTAACACCGGGGAGCTGTTTTTT.

The V call is TRBV25-1, the J call TRBJ2-7; no definite D call. The V and J ends lost 5 bases and 0 bases respectively, with 5 bases between them. Germline values: CDR1 MGHDK, CDR2 SYGVNS. There are 12 residues in the CDR3. The CDR3 DNA follows: TGTGCCAGCAGTTCAGACTCCTACGAGCAGTACTTC. This sequence encodes CASSSDSYEQYF.

V and J are TRBV29-1 and TRBJ2-7; D is ambiguous. This CDR3 is built from 13 residues. V was clipped by 1 base and J by 4 bases, with 11 bases between them. Germline V gene lookup returns CDR1 SQVTM and CDR2 ANQGSEA. CDR3 sequence (DNA): TGCAGCGTTGAAGGTACAGTCGAGTACGAGCAGTACTTC. Protein sequence: CSVEGTVEYEQYF.

V gene TRBV28 combines with J gene TRBJ2-1, with D tentatively TRBD2 (6 bases). From germline, CDR1 is MDHEN and CDR2 SYDVKM. Trimming cost V 11 bases and J 10 bases, with 30 bases left between them. This CDR3 is built from 16 residues. This CDR3 is CALSGDSRNPSGEQFF. CDR3 sequence (DNA): TGTGCCCTTAGCGGAGACTCCCGGAATCCTTCAGGGGAGCAGTTCTTC.

The genes are TRBV28 and TRBJ2-1; 8 bases map to TRBD2. The CDR3 is 14 amino acids. J was trimmed by 2 bases and V by 5 bases; bases with no gene match: 2. Germline values: CDR1 MDHEN, CDR2 SYDVKM. The CDR3 nucleotides read TGTGCCAGCAGTCCCGGGGGGGCCTACAATGAGCAGTTCTTC. It yields the protein CASSPGGAYNEQFF.

The V gene is TRBV10-2, the J gene TRBJ2-1; TRBD2 aligns across 9 bases. Trimming cost V 6 bases and J 6 bases; bases outside gene matches: 3. Germline V gives CDR1 WSHSY, CDR2 SAAADI. CDR3 size: 13 residues. Here the CDR3 reads CASRLAGSNEQFF. The CDR3 nucleotides read TGCGCCAGCAGACTAGCGGGCTCCAATGAGCAGTTCTTC.